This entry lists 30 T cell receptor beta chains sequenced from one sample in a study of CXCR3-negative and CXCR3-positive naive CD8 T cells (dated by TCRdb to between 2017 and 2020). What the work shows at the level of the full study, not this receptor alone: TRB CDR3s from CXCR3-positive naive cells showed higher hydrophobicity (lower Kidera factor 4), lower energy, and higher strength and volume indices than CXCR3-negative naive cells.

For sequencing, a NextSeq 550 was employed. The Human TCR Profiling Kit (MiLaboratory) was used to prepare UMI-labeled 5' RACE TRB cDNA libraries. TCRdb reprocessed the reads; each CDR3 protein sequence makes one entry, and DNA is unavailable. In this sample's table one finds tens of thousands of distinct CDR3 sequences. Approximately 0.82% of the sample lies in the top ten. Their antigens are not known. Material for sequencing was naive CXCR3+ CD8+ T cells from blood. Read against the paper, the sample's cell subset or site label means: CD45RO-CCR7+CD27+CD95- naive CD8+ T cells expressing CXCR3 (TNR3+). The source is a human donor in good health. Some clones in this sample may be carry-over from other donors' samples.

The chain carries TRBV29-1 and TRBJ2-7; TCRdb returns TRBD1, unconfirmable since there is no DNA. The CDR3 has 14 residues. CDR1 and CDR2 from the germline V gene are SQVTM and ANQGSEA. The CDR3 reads CSVEEGDKAYEQYF.

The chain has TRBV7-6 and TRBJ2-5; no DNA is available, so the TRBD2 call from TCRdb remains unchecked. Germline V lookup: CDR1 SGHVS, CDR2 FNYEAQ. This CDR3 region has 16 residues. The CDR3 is CASSALRGRLQETEYF.

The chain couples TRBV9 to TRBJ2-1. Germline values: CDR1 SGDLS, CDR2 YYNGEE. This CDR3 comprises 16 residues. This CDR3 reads CASSVSHGRTYNEQFF.

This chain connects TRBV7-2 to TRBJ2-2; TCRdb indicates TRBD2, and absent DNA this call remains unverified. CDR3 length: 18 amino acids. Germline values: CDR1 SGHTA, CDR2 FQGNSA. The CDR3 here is CASSLAPPASGATGELFF.

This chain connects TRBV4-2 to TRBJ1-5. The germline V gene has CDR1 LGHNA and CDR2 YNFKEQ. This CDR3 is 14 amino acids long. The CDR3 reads CASSQDLWDQPQHF.

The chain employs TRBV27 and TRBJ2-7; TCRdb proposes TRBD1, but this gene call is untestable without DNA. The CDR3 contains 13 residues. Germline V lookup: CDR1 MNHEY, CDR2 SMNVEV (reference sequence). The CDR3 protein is CASSPGQYYEQYF.

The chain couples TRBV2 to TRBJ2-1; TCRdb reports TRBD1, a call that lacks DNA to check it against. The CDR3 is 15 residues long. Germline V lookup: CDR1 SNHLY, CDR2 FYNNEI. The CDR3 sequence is CASSNSGGALNEQFF.

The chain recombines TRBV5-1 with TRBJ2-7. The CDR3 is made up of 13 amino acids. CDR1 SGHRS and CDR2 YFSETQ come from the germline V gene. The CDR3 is CASSFRGFYEQYF.

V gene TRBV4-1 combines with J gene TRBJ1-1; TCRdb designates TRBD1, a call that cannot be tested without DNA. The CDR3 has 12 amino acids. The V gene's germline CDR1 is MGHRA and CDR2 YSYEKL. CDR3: CASSQEARGAFF.

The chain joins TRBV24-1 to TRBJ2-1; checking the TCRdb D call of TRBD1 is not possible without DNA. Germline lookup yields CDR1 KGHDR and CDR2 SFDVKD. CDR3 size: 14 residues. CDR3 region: CATSDRDRVNEQFF.

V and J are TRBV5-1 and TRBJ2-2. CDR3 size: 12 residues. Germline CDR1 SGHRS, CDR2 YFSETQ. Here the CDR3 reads CASSWNTGELFF.

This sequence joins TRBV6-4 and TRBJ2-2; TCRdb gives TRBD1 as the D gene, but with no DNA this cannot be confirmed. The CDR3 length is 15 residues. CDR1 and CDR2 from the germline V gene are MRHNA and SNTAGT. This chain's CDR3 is CASITRGRNAGELFF.

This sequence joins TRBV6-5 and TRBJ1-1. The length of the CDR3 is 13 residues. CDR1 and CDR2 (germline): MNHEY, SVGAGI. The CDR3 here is CASSYSANTEAFF.

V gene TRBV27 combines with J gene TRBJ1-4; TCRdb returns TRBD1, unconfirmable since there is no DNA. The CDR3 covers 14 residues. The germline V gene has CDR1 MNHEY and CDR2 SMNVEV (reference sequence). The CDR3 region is CASSFTGEHEKLFF.

CDR3 loop: CATSRVGHQTWDNEQFF. The chain joins TRBV15 to TRBJ2-1. CDR1 LNHNV and CDR2 YYDKDF come from the germline V gene (reference sequence). The CDR3 runs 17 residues.

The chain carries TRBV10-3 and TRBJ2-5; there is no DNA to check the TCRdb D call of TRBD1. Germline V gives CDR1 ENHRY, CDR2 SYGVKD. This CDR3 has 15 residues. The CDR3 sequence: CAISESAGRVETQYF.

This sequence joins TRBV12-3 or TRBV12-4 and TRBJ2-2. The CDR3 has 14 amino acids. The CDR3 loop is CASSPYPNTGELFF.

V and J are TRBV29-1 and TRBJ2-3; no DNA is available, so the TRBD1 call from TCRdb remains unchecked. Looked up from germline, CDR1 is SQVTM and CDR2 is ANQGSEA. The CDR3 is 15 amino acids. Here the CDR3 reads CSVEDSALQADTQYF.

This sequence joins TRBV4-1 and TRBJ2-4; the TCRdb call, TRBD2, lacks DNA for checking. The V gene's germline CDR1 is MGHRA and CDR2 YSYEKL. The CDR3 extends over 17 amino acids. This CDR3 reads CASSHPTSGRGENIQYF.

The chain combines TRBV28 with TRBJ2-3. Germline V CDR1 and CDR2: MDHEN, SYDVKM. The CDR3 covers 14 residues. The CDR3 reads CASSFVGSVDTQYF. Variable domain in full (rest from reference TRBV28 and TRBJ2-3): DVKVTQSSRYLVKRTGEKVFLECVQDMDHENMFWYRQDPGLGLRLIYFSYDVKMKEKGDIPEGYSVSREKKERFSLILESASTNQTSMYLCASSFVGSVDTQYFGPGTRLTVL.

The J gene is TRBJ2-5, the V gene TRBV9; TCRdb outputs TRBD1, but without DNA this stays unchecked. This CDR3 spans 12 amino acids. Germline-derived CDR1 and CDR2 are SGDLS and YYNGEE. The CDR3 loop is CASRGAGETQYF.

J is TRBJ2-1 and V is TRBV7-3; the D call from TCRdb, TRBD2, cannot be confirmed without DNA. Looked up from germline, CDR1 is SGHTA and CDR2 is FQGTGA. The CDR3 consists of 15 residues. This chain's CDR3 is CASSWTSGSYDEQFF.

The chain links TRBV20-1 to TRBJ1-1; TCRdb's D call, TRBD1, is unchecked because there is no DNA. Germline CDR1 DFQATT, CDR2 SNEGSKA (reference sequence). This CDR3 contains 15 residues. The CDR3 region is CSAPSYGTANTEAFF.

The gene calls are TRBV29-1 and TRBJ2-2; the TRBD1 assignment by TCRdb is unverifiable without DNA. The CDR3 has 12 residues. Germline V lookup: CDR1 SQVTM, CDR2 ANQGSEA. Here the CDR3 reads CSVDRGPGELFF.

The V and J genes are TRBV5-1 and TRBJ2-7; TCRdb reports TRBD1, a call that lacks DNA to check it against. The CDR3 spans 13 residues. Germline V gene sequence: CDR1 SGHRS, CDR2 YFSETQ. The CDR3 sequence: CASSWKGAYEQYF.

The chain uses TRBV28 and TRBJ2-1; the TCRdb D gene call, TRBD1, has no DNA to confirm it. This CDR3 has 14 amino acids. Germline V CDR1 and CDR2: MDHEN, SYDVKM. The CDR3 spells CASSLRGRSYEQFF. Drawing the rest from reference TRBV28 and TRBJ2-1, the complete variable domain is DVKVTQSSRYLVKRTGEKVFLECVQDMDHENMFWYRQDPGLGLRLIYFSYDVKMKEKGDIPEGYSVSREKKERFSLILESASTNQTSMYLCASSLRGRSYEQFFGPGTRLTVL.

CDR3 protein: CASSQEPPGFIREKLFF. The chain employs TRBV14 and TRBJ1-4; the D call of TRBD1 rests on TCRdb alone, since no DNA is present to check it. The CDR3 consists of 17 residues. Germline V gives CDR1 SGHDN, CDR2 FVKESK.

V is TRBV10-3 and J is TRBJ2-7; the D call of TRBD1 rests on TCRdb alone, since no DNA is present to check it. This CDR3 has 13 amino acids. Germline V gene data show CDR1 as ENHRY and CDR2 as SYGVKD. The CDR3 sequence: CAIRAEDSYEQYF.

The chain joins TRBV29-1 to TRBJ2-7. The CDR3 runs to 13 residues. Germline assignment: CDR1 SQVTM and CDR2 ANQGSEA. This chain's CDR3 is CSVANGESYEQYF.

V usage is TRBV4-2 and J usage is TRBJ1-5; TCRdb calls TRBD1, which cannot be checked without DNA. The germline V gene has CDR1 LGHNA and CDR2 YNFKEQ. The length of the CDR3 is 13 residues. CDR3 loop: CASSQGGNQPQHF.